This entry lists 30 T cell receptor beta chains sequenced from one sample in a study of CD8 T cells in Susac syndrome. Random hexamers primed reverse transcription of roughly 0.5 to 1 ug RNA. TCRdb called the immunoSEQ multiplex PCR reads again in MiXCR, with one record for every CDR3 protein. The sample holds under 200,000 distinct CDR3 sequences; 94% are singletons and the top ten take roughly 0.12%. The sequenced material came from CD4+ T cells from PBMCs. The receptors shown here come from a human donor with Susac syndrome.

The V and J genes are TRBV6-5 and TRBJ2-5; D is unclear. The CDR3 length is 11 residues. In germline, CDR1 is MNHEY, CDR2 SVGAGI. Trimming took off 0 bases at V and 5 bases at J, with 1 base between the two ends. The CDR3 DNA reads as TGTGCCAGCAGTTACTCTGAGACCCAGTACTTC. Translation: CASSYSETQYF.

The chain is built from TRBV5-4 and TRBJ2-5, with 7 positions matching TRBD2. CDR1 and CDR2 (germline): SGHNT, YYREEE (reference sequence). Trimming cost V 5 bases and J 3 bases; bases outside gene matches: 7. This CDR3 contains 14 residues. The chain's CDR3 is CASSSLAAEETQYF. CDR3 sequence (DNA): TGTGCCAGCAGTTCTCTAGCGGCAGAAGAGACCCAGTACTTC.

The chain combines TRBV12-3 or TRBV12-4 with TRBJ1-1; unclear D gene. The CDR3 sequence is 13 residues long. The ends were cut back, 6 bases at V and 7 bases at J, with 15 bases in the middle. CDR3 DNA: TGTGCCAGCAGCGGGCTGGAGGGCCTTGAAGCTTTCTTT. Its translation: CASSGLEGLEAFF.

The CDR3 protein is CAWSQLDRAVTEAFF. For the CDR3, the DNA is TGTGCCTGGAGCCAACTAGACAGGGCTGTCACTGAAGCTTTCTTT. The rearrangement links TRBV30 to TRBJ1-1, with 7 bases that match TRBD1. The J segment lost 4 bases and the V segment lost 3 bases, leaving 11 bases of the junction unmatched. The germline V gene encodes CDR1 GTSNPN and CDR2 SVGIG (reference sequence). The CDR3 is 15 residues long.

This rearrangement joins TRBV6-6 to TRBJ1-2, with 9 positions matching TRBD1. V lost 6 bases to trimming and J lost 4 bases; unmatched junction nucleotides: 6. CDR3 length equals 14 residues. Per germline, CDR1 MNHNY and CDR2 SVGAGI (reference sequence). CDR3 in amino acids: CASRATGGSYGYTF. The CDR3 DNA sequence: TGTGCCAGCAGGGCAACAGGGGGCAGCTATGGCTACACCTTC.

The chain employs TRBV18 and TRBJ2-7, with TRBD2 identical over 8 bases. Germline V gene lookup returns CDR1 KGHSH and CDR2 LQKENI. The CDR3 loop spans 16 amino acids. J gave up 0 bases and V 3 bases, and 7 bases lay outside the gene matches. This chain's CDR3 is CASSPYTGGSSYEQYF. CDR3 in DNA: TGTGCCAGCTCACCCTACACGGGGGGGAGCTCCTACGAGCAGTACTTC.

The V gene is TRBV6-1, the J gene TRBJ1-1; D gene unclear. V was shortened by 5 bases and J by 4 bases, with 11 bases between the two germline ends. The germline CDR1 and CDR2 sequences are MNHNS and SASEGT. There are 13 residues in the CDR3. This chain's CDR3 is CASSPLTVTEAFF. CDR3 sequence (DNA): TGTGCCAGCAGTCCCTTGACGGTCACTGAAGCTTTCTTT.

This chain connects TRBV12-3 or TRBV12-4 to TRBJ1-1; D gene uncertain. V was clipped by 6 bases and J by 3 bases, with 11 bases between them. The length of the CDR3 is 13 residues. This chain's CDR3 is CASSPTPYTEAFF. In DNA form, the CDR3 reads TGTGCCAGCAGCCCGACACCATACACTGAAGCTTTCTTT.

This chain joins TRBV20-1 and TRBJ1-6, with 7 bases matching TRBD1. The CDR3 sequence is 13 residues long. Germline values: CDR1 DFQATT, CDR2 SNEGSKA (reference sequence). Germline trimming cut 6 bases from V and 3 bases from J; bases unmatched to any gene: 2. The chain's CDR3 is CSAGDSYNSPLHF. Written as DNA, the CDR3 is TGCAGTGCGGGGGACAGCTATAATTCACCCCTCCACTTT.

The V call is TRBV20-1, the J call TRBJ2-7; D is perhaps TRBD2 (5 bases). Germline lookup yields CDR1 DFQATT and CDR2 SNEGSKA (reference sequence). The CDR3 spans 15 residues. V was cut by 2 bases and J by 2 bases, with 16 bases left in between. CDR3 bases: TGCAGTGCTAGAAGGTCGGGCGGGCCAACCTACGAGCAGTACTTC. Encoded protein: CSARRSGGPTYEQYF.

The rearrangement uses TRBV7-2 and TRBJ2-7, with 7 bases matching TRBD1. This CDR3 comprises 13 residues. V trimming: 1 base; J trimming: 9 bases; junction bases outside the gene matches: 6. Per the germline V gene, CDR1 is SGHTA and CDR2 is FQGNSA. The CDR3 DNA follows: TGTGCCAGCAGCTTAGAACAGGGGTTTGGGCAGTACTTC. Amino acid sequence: CASSLEQGFGQYF.

CDR3 in amino acids: CASSLRDRSSSYNEQFF. For the CDR3, the DNA is TGTGCCAGCAGTCTCCGGGACAGAAGCAGCTCCTACAATGAGCAGTTCTTC. This chain connects TRBV6-2 or TRBV6-3 to TRBJ2-1; 7 bases match TRBD1. Germline CDR1 reads MNHEY; CDR2 reads SVGEGT. J lost 0 bases, V lost 5 bases, and 10 bases had no gene match. CDR3 length equals 17 residues.

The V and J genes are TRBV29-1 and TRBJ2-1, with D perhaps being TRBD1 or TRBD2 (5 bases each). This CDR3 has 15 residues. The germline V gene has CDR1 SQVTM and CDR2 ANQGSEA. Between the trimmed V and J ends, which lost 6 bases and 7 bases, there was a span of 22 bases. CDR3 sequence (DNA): TGCAGCGTCGCCCCGGGTTGGGGGATGGGAAATGAGCAGTTCTTC. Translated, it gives CSVAPGWGMGNEQFF.

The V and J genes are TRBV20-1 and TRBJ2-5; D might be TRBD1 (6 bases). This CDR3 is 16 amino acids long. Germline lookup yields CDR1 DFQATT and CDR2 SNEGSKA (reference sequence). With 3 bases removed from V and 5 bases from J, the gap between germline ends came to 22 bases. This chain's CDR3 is CSASRVDRRRIETQYF. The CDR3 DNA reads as TGCAGTGCTAGCCGGGTGGACAGAAGAAGGATTGAGACCCAGTACTTC.

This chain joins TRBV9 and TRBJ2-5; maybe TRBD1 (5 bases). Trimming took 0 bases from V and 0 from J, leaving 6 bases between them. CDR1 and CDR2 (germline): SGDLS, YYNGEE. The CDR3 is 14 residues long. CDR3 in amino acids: CASSVEGNQETQYF. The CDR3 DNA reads TGTGCCAGCAGCGTAGAGGGGAACCAAGAGACCCAGTACTTC.

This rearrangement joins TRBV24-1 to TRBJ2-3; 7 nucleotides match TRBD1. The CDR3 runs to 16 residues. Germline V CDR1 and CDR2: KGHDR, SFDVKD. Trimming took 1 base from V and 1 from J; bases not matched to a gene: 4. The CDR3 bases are TGTGCCACCAGTGATTTCCCAACAGGGGGCACAGATACGCAGTATTTT. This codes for CATSDFPTGGTDTQYF.

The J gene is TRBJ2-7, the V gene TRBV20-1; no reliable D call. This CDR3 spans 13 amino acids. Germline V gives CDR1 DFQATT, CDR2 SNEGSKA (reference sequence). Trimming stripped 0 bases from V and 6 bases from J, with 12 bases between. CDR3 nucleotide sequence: TGCAGTGCTAGAGATCCGACCCTTTCCGAGCAGTACTTC. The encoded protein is CSARDPTLSEQYF.

Here the CDR3 reads CASSATGPRGTNEKLFF. Written as DNA, the CDR3 is TGTGCCAGCAGTGCAACGGGACCAAGGGGGACTAATGAAAAACTGTTTTTT. The rearrangement joins TRBV25-1 to TRBJ1-4; a weak D match, TRBD1 (6 bases). The V end lost 4 bases, the J end lost 2 bases, and 17 bases lay between the germline ends. CDR1 and CDR2 (germline): MGHDK, SYGVNS. This CDR3 spans 17 amino acids.

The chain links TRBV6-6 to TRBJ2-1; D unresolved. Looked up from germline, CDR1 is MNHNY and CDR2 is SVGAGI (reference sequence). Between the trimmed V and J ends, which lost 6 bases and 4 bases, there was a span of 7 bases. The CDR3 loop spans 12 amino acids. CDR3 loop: CASSARYNEQFF. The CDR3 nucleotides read TGTGCCAGCAGCGCTAGATACAATGAGCAGTTCTTC.

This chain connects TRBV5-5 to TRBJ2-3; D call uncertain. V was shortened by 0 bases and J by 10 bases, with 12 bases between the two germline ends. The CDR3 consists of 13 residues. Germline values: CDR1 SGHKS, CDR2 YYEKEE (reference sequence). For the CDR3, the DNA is TGTGCCAGCAGCTTGGAGCCTCAGACCCCGCAGTATTTT. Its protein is CASSLEPQTPQYF.

CDR3 loop: CASSLRQGARNEQFF. DNA for the CDR3: TGTGCCAGCAGCCTAAGACAGGGGGCGCGCAATGAGCAGTTCTTC. The chain couples TRBV7-2 to TRBJ2-1; 10 nucleotides match TRBD1. Germline CDR1 SGHTA, CDR2 FQGNSA. Losses at the gene ends were 5 bases for V and 6 bases for J; bases not matched to a gene: 7. The CDR3 is 15 amino acids.

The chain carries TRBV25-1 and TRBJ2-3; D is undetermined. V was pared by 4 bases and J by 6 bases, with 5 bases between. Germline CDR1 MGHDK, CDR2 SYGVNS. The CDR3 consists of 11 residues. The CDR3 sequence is CASSAPDTQYF. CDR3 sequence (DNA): TGTGCCAGCAGTGCCCCCGATACGCAGTATTTT.

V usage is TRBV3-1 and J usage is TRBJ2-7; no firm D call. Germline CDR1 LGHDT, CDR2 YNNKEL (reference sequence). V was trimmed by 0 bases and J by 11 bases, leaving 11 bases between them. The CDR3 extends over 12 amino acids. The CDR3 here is CASSQDVGWKYF. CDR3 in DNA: TGTGCCAGCAGCCAAGATGTTGGATGGAAGTACTTC.

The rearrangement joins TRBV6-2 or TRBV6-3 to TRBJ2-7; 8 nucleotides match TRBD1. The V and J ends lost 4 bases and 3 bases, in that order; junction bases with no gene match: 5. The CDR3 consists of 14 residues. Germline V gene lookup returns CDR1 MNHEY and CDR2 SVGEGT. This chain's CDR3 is CASSSRDRNYEQYF. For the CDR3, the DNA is TGTGCCAGCAGTTCCCGGGACAGGAACTACGAGCAGTACTTC.

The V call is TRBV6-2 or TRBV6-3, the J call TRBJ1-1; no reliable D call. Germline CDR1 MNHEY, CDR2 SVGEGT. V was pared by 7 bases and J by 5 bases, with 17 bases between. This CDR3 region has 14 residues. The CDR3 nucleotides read TGTGCCAGCACCTTCCCGTCTGGGAGGACTGAAGCTTTCTTT. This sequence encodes CASTFPSGRTEAFF.

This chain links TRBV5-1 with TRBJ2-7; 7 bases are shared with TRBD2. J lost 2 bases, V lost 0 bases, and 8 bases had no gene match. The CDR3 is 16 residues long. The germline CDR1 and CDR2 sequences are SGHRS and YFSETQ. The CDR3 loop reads CASSLESGRGTYEQYF. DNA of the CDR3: TGCGCCAGCAGCTTGGAGTCAGGGAGGGGCACCTACGAGCAGTACTTC.

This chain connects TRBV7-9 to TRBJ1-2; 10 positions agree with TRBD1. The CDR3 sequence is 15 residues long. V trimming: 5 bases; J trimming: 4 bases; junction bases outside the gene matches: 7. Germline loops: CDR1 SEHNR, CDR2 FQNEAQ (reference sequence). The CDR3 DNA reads TGTGCCAGCAGCGCCGGGACAGGGGATACCTATGGCTACACCTTC. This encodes CASSAGTGDTYGYTF.

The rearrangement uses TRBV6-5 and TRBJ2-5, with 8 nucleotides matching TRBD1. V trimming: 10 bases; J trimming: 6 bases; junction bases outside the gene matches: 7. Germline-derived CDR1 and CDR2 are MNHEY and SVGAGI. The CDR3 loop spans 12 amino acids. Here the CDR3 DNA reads TGTGCCACCAGACAGGGGTCGAAGACCCAGTACTTC. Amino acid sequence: CATRQGSKTQYF.

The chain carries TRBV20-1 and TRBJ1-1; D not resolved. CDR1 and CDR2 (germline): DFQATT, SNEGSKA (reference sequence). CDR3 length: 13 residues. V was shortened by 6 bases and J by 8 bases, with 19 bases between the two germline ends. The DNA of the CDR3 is TGCAGTGCGCTTACGGGCAGGTTGGGGGAAGCTTTCTTT. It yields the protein CSALTGRLGEAFF.

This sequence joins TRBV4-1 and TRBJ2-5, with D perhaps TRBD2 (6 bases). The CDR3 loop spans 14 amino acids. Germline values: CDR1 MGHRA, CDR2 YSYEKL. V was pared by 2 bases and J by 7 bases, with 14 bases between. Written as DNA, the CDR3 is TGCGCCAGCAGCCAACGGGAGAGCGATGGGACCCAGTACTTC. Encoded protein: CASSQRESDGTQYF.